This TCR beta chain is drawn from a study of blood T cell repertoires in COVID-19. Study-level information: Researchers got acute and convalescent COVID-19 samples from the United States, Italy and Spain. In each case, the material was cDNA or gDNA derived from T cells, B-cell-depleted T cells, or PBMCs.

The CDR3 loop spans 15 amino acids. V shed 4 bases and J shed 4 bases, with 14 bases lying between them. Germline values: CDR1 MNHEY, CDR2 SVGEGT. Authors' processing steps: Quantification of nucleated cells was approximated via reference gene primer amplification. Clones were read by immunoSEQ multiplex PCR, and TCRdb kept only the in-frame ones, dropping some. V and J calls and clone size follow that table, whereas D and trimming were derived from the DNA. The sample comprises roughly 75,000 clones, around 80% of which are singletons, and over 8.5% rests with the top ten. The chain couples TRBV6-2 or TRBV6-3 to TRBJ1-5; the D gene is possibly TRBD1 (6 bases). The origin of this receptor is a man over 45 with acute or convalescent COVID-19. Material for sequencing was peripheral blood. CDR3 DNA sequence: TGTGCCAGCAGTTTCCCCCGGGACAAGAATCAGCCCCAGCATTTT. Protein sequence: CASSFPRDKNQPQHF.